The T cell receptor (beta chain) under discussion was sequenced for a study of T cell responses to AZD1222 COVID-19 vaccine. Trimming took 1 base from V and 4 from J, leaving 14 bases between them. The germline V gene encodes CDR1 SGHNT and CDR2 YENEEA. The CDR3 runs 16 residues. Repertoires were generated with immunoSEQ multiplex PCR, while TCRdb's copy carries only in-frame clones and drops some. The sample yields around 130,000 clones, roughly 86% seen once. The chain joins TRBV11-3 to TRBJ1-5; D is perhaps TRBD1 (5 bases). The material sequenced was peripheral blood, taken 28 days after the second AZD1222 dose. The TCR was taken from an adult who received the AZD1222 COVID-19 vaccine. The CDR3 DNA sequence: TGTGCCAGCAGCTTAGGCAGGGTCAAAGCAAATCAGCCCCAGCATTTT. Translating gives CASSLGRVKANQPQHF.